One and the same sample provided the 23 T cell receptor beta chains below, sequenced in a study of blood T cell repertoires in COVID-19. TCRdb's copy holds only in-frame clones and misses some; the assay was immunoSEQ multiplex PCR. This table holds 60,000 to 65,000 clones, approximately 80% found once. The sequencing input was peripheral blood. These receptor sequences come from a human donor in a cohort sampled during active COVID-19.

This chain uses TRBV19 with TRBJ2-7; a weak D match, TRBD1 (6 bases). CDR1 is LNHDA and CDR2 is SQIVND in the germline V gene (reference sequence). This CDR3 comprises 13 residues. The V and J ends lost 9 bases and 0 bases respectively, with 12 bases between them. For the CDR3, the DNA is TGTGCCAGCCGTCAGACAGGCTCCTACGAGCAGTACTTC. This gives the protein CASRQTGSYEQYF. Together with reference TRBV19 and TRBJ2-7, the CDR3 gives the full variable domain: DGGITQSPKYLFRKEGQNVTLSCEQNLNHDAMYWYRQDPGQGLRLIYYSQIVNDFQKGDIAEGYSVSREKKESFPLTVTSAQKNPTAFYLCASRQTGSYEQYFGPGTRLTVT.

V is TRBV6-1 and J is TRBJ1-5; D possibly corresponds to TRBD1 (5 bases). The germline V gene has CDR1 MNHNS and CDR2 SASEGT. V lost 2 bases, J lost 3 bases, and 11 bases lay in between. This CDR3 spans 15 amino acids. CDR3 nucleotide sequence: TGTGCCAGCAGTGAAAGGGTAGGGGACAATCAGCCCCAGCATTTT. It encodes CASSERVGDNQPQHF.

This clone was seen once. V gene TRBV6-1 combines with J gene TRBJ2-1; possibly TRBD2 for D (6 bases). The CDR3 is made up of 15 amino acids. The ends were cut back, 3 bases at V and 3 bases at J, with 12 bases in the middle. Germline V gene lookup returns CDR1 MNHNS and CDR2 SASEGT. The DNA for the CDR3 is TGTGCCAGCAGTGAGTTTAGCGGAAGCTACAATGAGCAGTTCTTC. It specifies CASSEFSGSYNEQFF.

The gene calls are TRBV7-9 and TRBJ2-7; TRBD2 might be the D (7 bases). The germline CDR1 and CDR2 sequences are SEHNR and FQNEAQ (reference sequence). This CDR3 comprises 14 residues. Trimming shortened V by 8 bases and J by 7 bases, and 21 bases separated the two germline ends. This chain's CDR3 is CASQTGTGGGEQYF. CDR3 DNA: TGTGCCAGCCAAACAGGGACGGGGGGCGGAGAGCAGTACTTC.

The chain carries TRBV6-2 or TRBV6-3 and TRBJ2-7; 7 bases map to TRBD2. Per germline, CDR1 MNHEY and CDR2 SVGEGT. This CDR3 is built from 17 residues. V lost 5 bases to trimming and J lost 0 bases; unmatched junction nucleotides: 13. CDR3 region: CASSPGGLFGSSYEQYF. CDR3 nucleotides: TGTGCCAGCAGTCCGGGAGGATTATTTGGTTCCTCCTACGAGCAGTACTTC.

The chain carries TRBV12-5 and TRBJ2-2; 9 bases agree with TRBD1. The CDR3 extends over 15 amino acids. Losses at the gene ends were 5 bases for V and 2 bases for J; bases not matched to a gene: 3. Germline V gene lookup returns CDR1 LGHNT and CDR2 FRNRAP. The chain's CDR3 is CASGLGQGNTGELFF. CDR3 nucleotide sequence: TGTGCTAGTGGTCTGGGACAGGGAAACACCGGGGAGCTGTTTTTT.

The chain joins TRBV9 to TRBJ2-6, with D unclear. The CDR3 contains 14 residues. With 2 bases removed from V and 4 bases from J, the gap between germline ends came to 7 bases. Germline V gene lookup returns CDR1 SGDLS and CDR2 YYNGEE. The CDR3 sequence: CASSVLLGANVLTF. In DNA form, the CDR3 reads TGTGCCAGCAGCGTCCTTCTCGGGGCCAACGTCCTGACTTTC.

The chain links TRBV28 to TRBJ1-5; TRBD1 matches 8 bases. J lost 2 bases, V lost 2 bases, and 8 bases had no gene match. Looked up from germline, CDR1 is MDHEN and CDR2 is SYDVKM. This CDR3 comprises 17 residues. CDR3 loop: CASSLPVGQVRNQPQHF. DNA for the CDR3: TGTGCCAGCAGTTTACCGGTGGGACAGGTCCGCAATCAGCCCCAGCATTTT.

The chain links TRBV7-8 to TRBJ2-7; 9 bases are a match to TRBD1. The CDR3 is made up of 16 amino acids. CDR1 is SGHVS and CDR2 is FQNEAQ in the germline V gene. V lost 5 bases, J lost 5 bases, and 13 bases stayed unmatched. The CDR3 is CASSTQIGTGNNEQYF. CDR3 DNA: TGTGCCAGCAGCACCCAGATAGGGACAGGGAACAACGAGCAGTACTTC.

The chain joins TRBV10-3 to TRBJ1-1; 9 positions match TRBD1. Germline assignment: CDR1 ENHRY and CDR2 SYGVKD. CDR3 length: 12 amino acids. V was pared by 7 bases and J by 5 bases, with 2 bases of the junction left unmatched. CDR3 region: CAITGTGTEAFF. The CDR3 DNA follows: TGTGCCATCACTGGGACAGGGACTGAAGCTTTCTTT.

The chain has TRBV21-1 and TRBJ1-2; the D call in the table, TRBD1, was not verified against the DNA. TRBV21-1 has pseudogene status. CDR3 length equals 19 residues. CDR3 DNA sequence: TGTGCCAGCAGCAAATTTTACGCCGCCCCCAGGGGGCAGATCTATGGCTACACCTTC. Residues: CASSKFYAAPRGQIYGYTF.

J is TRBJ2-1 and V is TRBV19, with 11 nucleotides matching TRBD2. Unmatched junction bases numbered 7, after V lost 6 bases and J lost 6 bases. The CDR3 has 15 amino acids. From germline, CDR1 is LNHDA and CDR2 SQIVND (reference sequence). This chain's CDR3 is CASSLAGGDINEQFF. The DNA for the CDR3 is TGTGCCAGTAGCTTAGCGGGAGGGGATATCAATGAGCAGTTCTTC.

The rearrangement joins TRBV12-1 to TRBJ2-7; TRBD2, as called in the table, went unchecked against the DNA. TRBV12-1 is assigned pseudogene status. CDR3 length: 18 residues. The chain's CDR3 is CASSFGDAGASGSHEQYF. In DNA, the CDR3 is TGTGCCAGCAGCTTTGGAGACGCGGGGGCTAGCGGGAGTCACGAGCAGTACTTC.

The CDR3 reads CASRLPGTGVSQPQHF. Written as DNA, the CDR3 is TGTGCCAGCCGGCTCCCCGGGACAGGGGTAAGTCAGCCCCAGCATTTT. The chain combines TRBV28 with TRBJ1-5, with 10 bases that match TRBD1. The CDR3 consists of 16 residues. CDR1 is MDHEN, CDR2 SYDVKM, per germline. The trim removed 8 bases at V and 6 bases at J, leaving 13 bases unmatched.

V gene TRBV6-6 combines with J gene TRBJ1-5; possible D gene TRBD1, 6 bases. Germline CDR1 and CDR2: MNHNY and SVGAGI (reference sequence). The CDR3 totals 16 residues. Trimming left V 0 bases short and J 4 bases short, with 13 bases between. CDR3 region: CASSYSYAGANQPQHF. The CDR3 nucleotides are TGTGCCAGCAGTTACTCGTATGCAGGGGCGAATCAGCCCCAGCATTTT.

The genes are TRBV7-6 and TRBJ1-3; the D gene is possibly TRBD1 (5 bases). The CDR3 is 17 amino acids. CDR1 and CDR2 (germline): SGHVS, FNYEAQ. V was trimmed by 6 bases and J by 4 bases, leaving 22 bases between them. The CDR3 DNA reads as TGTGCCAGCAGTTTCCGAGAACCCAGGGTGGCGGGAAACACCATATATTTT. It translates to CASSFREPRVAGNTIYF.

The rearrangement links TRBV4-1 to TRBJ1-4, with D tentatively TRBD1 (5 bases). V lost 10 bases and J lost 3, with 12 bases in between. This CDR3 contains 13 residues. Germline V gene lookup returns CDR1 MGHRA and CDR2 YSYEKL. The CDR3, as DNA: TGCGCCACGAGGAGGGGAGCTAATGAAAAACTGTTTTTT. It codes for CATRRGANEKLFF.

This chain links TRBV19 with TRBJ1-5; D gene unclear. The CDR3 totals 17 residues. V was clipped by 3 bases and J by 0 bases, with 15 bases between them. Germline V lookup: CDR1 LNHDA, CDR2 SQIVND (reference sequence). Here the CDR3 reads CASSIEGLANSNQPQHF. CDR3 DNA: TGTGCCAGTAGTATTGAGGGTTTGGCAAATAGCAATCAGCCCCAGCATTTT. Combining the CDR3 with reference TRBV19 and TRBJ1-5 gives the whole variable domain DGGITQSPKYLFRKEGQNVTLSCEQNLNHDAMYWYRQDPGQGLRLIYYSQIVNDFQKGDIAEGYSVSREKKESFPLTVTSAQKNPTAFYLCASSIEGLANSNQPQHFGDGTRLSIL.

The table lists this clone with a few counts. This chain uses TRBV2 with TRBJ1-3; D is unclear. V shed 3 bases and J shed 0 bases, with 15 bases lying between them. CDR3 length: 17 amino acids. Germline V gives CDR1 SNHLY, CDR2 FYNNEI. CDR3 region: CASSEGRPPRSGNTIYF. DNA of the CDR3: TGTGCCAGCAGTGAGGGGAGGCCTCCACGCTCTGGAAACACCATATATTTT. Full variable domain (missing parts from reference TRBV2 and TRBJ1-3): EPEVTQTPSHQVTQMGQEVILRCVPISNHLYFYWYRQILGQKVEFLVSFYNNEISEKSEIFDDQFSVERPDGSNFTLKIRSTKLEDSAMYFCASSEGRPPRSGNTIYFGEGSWLTVV.

The CDR3 DNA reads TGTGCCACCAGCAGAAGACATGACAGGGGAAGTGGCTACACCTTC. Protein sequence: CATSRRHDRGSGYTF. V is TRBV15 and J is TRBJ1-2; 8 bases agree with TRBD1. The CDR3 sequence is 15 residues long. The germline CDR1 and CDR2 sequences are LNHNV and YYDKDF (reference sequence). The ends lost 2 bases at V and 7 bases at J; junction bases unmatched: 9.

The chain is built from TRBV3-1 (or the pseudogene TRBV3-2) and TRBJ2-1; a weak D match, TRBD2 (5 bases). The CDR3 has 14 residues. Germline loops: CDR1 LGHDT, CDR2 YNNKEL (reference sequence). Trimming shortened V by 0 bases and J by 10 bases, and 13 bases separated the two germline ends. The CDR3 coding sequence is TGTGCCAGCAGCCAAGATATCCCGGGGAGCGAGCAGTTCTTC. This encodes CASSQDIPGSEQFF.

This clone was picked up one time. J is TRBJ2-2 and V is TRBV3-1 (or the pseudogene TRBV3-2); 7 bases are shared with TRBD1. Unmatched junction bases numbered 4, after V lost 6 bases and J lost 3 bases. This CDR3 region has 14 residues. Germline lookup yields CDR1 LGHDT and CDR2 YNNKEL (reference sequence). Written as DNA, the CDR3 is TGTGCCAGCAGGCATACAGGGGACACCGGGGAGCTGTTTTTT. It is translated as CASRHTGDTGELFF.

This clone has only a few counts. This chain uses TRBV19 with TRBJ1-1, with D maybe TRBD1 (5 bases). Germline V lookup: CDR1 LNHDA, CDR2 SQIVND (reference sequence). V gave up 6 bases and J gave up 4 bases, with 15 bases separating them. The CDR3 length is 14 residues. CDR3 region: CASSTGGVSTEAFF. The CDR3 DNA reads TGTGCCAGTAGCACTGGAGGGGTGAGCACTGAAGCTTTCTTT. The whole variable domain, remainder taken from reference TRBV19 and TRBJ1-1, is DGGITQSPKYLFRKEGQNVTLSCEQNLNHDAMYWYRQDPGQGLRLIYYSQIVNDFQKGDIAEGYSVSREKKESFPLTVTSAQKNPTAFYLCASSTGGVSTEAFFGQGTRLTVV.